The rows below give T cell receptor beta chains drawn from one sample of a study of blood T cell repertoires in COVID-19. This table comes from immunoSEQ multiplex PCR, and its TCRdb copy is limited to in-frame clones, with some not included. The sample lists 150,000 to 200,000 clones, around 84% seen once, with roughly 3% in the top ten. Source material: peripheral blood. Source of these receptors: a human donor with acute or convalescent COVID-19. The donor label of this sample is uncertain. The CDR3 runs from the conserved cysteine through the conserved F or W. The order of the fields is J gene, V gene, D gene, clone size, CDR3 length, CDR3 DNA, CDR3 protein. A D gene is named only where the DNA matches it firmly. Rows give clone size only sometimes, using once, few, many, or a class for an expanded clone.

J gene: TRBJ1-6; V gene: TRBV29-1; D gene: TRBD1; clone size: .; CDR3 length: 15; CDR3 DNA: TGCAGCGTTGACGGGACAGGGGACTTTAATTCACCCCTCCACTTT; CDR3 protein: CSVDGTGDFNSPLHF
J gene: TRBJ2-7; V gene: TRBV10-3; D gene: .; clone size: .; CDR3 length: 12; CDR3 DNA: TGTGCCATCAGGCCCGGTGGCTACGAGCAGTACTTC; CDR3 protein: CAIRPGGYEQYF
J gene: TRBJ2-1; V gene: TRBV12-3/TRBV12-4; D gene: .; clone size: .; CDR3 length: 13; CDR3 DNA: TGTGCCATACGTCACAGGGCCTACAATGAGCAGTTCTTC; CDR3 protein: CAIRHRAYNEQFF
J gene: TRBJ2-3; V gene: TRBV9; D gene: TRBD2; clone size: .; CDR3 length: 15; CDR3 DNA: TGTGCCAGCAGCGAGGGGACTAGATTCACAGATACGCAGTATTTT; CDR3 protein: CASSEGTRFTDTQYF
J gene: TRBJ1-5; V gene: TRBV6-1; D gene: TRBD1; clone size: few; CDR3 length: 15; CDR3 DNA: TGTGCCAGCAGTGAAGGGGCAGGGGGGCTTCAGCCCCAGCATTTT; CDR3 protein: CASSEGAGGLQPQHF
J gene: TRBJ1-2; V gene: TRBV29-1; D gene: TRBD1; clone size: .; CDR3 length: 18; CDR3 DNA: TGCGTTACCACGATCTACGCACAAAAAACAGGACAGGGGAATGGCTACACCTTC; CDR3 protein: CVTTIYAQKTGQGNGYTF
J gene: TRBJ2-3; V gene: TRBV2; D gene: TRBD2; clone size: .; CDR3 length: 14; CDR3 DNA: TGTGCCAGCAGACCCTTAGCGGGCGCAGATACGCAGTATTTT; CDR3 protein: CASRPLAGADTQYF
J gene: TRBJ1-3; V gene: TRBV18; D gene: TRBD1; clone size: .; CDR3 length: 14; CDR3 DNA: TGTGCCAGCTCACCACTCCAGGGGGAAAACACCATATATTTT; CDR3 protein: CASSPLQGENTIYF
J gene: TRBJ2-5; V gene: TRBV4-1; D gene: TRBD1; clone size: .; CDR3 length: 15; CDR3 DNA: TGCGCCAGCAGCCACCGACAGGGGGGGTTGGAGACCCAGTACTTC; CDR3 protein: CASSHRQGGLETQYF
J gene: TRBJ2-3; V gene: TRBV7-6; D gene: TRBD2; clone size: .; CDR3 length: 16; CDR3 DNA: TGTGCCAGCAGCCTCACGACTAGCGGGGGGACAGATACGCAGTATTTT; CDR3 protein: CASSLTTSGGTDTQYF
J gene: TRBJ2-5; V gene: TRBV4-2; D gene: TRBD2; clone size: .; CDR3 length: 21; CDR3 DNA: TGTGCCAGCAGCCCAAGAAAAGGGGGAGGGGCTAGCGGGGGGCTCCTCGAGACCCAGTACTTC; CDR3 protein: CASSPRKGGGASGGLLETQYF
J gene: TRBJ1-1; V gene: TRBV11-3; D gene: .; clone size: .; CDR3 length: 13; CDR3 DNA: TGTGCCAGCAGCCTACAGCCGAACACTGAAGCTTTCTTT; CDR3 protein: CASSLQPNTEAFF
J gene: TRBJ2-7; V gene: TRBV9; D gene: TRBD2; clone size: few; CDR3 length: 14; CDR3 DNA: TGTGCCAGCAGCGTAGCGGGGAGGGACTACGAGCAGTACTTC; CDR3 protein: CASSVAGRDYEQYF
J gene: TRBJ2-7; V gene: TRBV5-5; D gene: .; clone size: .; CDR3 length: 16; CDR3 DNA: TGTGCCAGCAGCTTGGCCAAAGAGGGTACCCCCTACGAGCAGTACTTC; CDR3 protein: CASSLAKEGTPYEQYF
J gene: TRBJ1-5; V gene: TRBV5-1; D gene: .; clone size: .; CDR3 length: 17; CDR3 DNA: TGCGCCAGCAGCTTAGGGGGGGGCGCAGGTAGCAATCAGCCCCAGCATTTT; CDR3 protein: CASSLGGGAGSNQPQHF
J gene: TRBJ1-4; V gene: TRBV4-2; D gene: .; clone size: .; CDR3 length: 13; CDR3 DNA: TGTGCCAGCAGCCTGGCAGGGTCAGAAAAACTGTTTTTT; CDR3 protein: CASSLAGSEKLFF
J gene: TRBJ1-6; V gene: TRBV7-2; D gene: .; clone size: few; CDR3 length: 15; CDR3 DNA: TGTGCCAGCAGCACTCGAAGGGGAAATAATTCACCCCTCCACTTT; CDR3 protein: CASSTRRGNNSPLHF
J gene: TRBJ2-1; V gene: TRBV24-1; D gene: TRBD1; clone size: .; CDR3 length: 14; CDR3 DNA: TGTGCCACCAGTGATTTGCGACAGGGTGCTGAGCAGTTCTTC; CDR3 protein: CATSDLRQGAEQFF
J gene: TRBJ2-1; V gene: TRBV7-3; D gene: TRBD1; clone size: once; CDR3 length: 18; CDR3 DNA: TGTGCCAGCAGCTTGTGGGGGACAGGAGGAGACTCCTACAATGAGCAGTTCTTC; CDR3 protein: CASSLWGTGGDSYNEQFF
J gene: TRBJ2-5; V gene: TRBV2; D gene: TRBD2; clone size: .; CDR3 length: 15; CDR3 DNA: TGTGCCAGCGTACAACTAGCGGGGGGGCTCGAGACCCAGTACTTC; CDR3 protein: CASVQLAGGLETQYF
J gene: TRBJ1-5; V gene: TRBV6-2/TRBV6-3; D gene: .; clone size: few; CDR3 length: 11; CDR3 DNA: TGTGCCAGCAGTCCCGATCAGCCCCAGCATTTT; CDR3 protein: CASSPDQPQHF
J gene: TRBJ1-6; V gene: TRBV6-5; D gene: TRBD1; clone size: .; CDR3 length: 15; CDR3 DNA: TGTGCCAGCAGTAAAACAGGGGCCGATAATTCACCCCTCCACTTT; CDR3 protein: CASSKTGADNSPLHF
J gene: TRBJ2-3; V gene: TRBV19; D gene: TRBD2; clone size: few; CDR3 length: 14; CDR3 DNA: TGTGCCAGTGCGACTAGCGGGAGGACAGATACGCAGTATTTT; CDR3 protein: CASATSGRTDTQYF